Listed below are T cell receptor beta chains from one sample, sequenced in a study of T cell responses to AZD1222 COVID-19 vaccine. TCRdb's table, derived via immunoSEQ multiplex PCR, lists solely in-frame clones and lacks some. The data hold about 160,000 clones, with about 90% observed a single time. This sample comprised peripheral blood, obtained 28 days after the second AZD1222 dose. These receptors were obtained from an adult who received the AZD1222 COVID-19 vaccine. Each CDR3 is given with its conserved first and last residue. Each record gives: J gene, D gene, V gene, CDR3 protein, CDR3 DNA. The D gene is left open where the match is weak.

TRBJ1-3,TRBD1,TRBV7-2,CASSLAQGAGNTIYF,TGTGCCAGCAGCTTAGCACAGGGGGCTGGAAACACCATATATTTT
TRBJ2-7,.,TRBV21-1,CASSKKRGGVRDGSCLSYEQYF,TGTGCCAGCAGCAAAAAGAGGGGTGGGGTACGGGACGGGAGCTGTCTTTCCTACGAGCAGTACTTC
TRBJ1-4,.,TRBV2,CASRNRVIGEKLFF,TGTGCCAGCAGGAACAGGGTCATTGGCGAAAAACTGTTTTTT
TRBJ1-5,TRBD1,TRBV6-5,CASSLRGDRAQPQHF,TGTGCCAGCAGTTTACGGGGGGACAGGGCTCAGCCCCAGCATTTT
TRBJ2-2,.,TRBV19,CASSQVGELFF,TGTGCCAGTAGTCAGGTGGGGGAGCTGTTTTTT
TRBJ1-1,.,TRBV5-1,CASSWRGSAEAFF,TGCGCCAGCAGCTGGAGGGGTTCGGCTGAAGCTTTCTTT
TRBJ1-1,.,TRBV9,CASSVAPGTEAFF,TGTGCCAGCAGCGTAGCTCCGGGCACTGAAGCTTTCTTT
TRBJ1-1,.,TRBV10-3,CAISVGIRNTEAFF,TGTGCCATCAGTGTTGGGATTCGGAACACTGAAGCTTTCTTT
TRBJ2-1,TRBD2,TRBV10-3,CAIRSLAGGYNEQFF,TGTGCCATCAGGAGCCTCGCGGGGGGCTACAATGAGCAGTTCTTC
TRBJ2-2,TRBD2,TRBV19,CASSMIGGRYAGELFF,TGTGCCAGTAGTATGATCGGGGGGAGGTATGCCGGGGAGCTGTTTTTT
TRBJ1-2,.,TRBV6-5,CASSLNRDGDGYTF,TGTGCCAGCAGCCTAAACAGGGATGGAGACGGCTACACCTTC
TRBJ2-3,.,TRBV11-3,CASSSTGSTDTQYF,TGTGCCAGCAGCTCCACAGGGAGCACAGATACGCAGTATTTT
TRBJ2-3,TRBD2,TRBV9,CASSVKSGGSGGPHTDTQYF,TGTGCCAGCAGCGTAAAGAGCGGGGGGTCCGGAGGGCCACACACAGATACGCAGTATTTT
TRBJ1-4,.,TRBV19,CASSIWEGMVEKLFF,TGTGCCAGTAGTATCTGGGAGGGGATGGTTGAAAAACTGTTTTTT
TRBJ1-4,.,TRBV3-1/TRBV3-2,CASSQIHDGNNEKLFF,TGTGCCAGCAGCCAAATTCACGACGGTAATAATGAAAAACTGTTTTTT
TRBJ1-5,.,TRBV28,CAHGGGHGQPQHF,TGTGCCCATGGGGGGGGGCACGGTCAGCCCCAGCATTTT
TRBJ2-2,.,TRBV9,CASSLSGGSGPNTGELFF,TGTGCCAGCAGCTTAAGTGGCGGTTCGGGCCCAAACACCGGGGAGCTGTTTTTT
TRBJ1-1,TRBD1,TRBV6-2/TRBV6-3,CASSYGDRGWTEAFF,TGTGCCAGCAGTTACGGGGACAGGGGATGGACTGAAGCTTTCTTT
TRBJ2-5,TRBD1,TRBV7-9,CASSGTGAETQYF,TGTGCCAGCAGCGGGACAGGGGCAGAGACCCAGTACTTC
TRBJ1-2,.,TRBV5-6,CASSLREWFFYGYTF,TGTGCCAGCAGCTTGCGTGAATGGTTTTTCTATGGCTACACCTTC
TRBJ1-1,TRBD1,TRBV27,CASSLSTGGHTEAFF,TGTGCCAGCAGTTTATCTACAGGGGGGCACACTGAAGCTTTCTTT
TRBJ1-1,.,TRBV7-6,CASSLLNTEAFF,TGTGCCAGCAGCTTGTTGAACACTGAAGCTTTCTTT
TRBJ2-1,.,TRBV9,CASSSGTFSYNEQFF,TGTGCCAGCAGCTCTGGGACATTCTCCTACAATGAGCAGTTCTTC
TRBJ1-2,.,TRBV5-6,CASSLGVGAARQGYTF,TGTGCCAGCAGCTTGGGAGTAGGGGCCGCCCGACAGGGCTACACCTTC
TRBJ1-2,.,TRBV18,CASSPPSVEGNGYTF,TGTGCCAGCTCACCACCGTCGGTGGAGGGGAATGGCTACACCTTC
TRBJ1-2,TRBD1,TRBV5-4,CASSRDRENTF,TGTGCCAGCAGCCGGGACAGAGAGAACACCTTC
TRBJ2-3,TRBD2,TRBV9,CASSVGGRTSGVLNTQYF,TGTGCCAGCAGCGTAGGCGGCCGTACTAGCGGGGTTCTAAATACGCAGTATTTT
TRBJ2-7,.,TRBV6-2/TRBV6-3,CASSYAPYEQYF,TGTGCCAGCAGTTACGCTCCCTACGAGCAGTACTTC
TRBJ1-2,.,TRBV6-5,CASSYSPGRDYGYTF,TGTGCCAGCAGTTACAGCCCAGGGAGGGACTATGGCTACACCTTC
TRBJ2-1,TRBD2,TRBV27,CASSLFPPGLQMEQFF,TGTGCCAGCAGCCTTTTTCCGCCGGGACTACAGATGGAGCAGTTCTTC
TRBJ2-2,.,TRBV6-6,CASQETNTGELFF,TGTGCCAGCCAGGAGACGAACACCGGGGAGCTGTTTTTT
TRBJ1-3,TRBD1,TRBV6-6,CASRGQRLSGNTIYF,TGTGCCAGCAGGGGACAGCGTCTTTCTGGAAACACCATATATTTT
TRBJ1-3,.,TRBV7-3,CASSPGTSDTIYF,TGTGCCAGCAGCCCCGGGACATCAGACACCATATATTTT
TRBJ2-3,.,TRBV11-3,CASSFNPDTQYF,TGTGCCAGCAGCTTTAATCCAGATACGCAGTATTTT
TRBJ1-4,.,TRBV30,CAWAFGGRTEKLFF,TGTGCCTGGGCATTTGGGGGACGGACTGAAAAACTGTTTTTT